Listed here is a single T cell receptor (beta chain). Profiled with immunoSEQ multiplex PCR; TCRdb holds only in-frame clones, not every one. This table has 40,000 or so clones, approximately 84% appearing once. The source of the sample is a study of blood T cell repertoires in COVID-19. The sequencing sample was made of peripheral blood. The sequence was collected from a human donor in a cohort sampled during active COVID-19.

The CDR3 loop is CASSEVGGGGIGTQYF. DNA for the CDR3: TGTGCCAGCAGTGAAGTCGGGGGGGGAGGGATTGGGACGCAGTATTTT. The chain carries TRBV6-1 and TRBJ2-3; 8 bases match TRBD2. CDR1 and CDR2 from the germline V gene are MNHNS and SASEGT. The CDR3 runs to 16 residues. V shed 1 base, J shed 9 bases, and the junction held 12 bases outside the gene matches.